This T cell receptor (beta chain) was found in a study of cytomegalovirus exposure and HLA in healthy donors. With 60 Vbeta and 13 Jbeta primers, the PCR was carried out. The method was immunoSEQ multiplex PCR; TCRdb's version includes in-frame clones alone and lacks a portion of them. Altogether about 97,000 clones are present, roughly 9.4% being singletons, with the ten largest covering around 5%. This clone has just a few counts. Its specificity is unknown. V lost 6 bases and J 6 bases, leaving 17 bases between the germline ends. From germline, CDR1 is SQVTM and CDR2 ANQGSEA. This CDR3 comprises 13 residues. Overall study results and limits: Per published reports, the classifier diagnosed cytomegalovirus status with high specificity and sensitivity.

This TCR came from a man over 45 in good health and CMV-seropositive. The chain employs TRBV29-1 and TRBJ1-2, with unresolved D. Sequenced material: PBMCs. The DNA of the CDR3 is TGCAGCGTGCTCCTGCGGGGATCGGATGGCTACACCTTC. Amino acid sequence: CSVLLRGSDGYTF. Variable domain in full (rest from reference TRBV29-1 and TRBJ1-2): SAVISQKPSRDICQRGTSLTIQCQVDSQVTMMFWYRQQPGQSLTLIATANQGSEATYESGFVIDKFPISRPNLTFSTLTVSNMSPEDSSIYLCSVLLRGSDGYTFGSGTRLTVV.